This T cell receptor beta chain comes out of a study of radiation and T cells in renal cell carcinoma (dated by TCRdb to the early 2020s). Regarding the study in general: Samples were obtained from a clinical trial, in which 15 Gy stereotactic body radiation therapy was delivered to primary renal cell carcinomas and nephrectomy was performed 4 weeks later. TCR beta sequencing covered 55 or so samples in total, comprising around 25 tumors and about 27 peripheral blood samples. Across all 50 or so samples, several million unique CDR3 nucleotide sequences, encoding 2,658,974 unique CDR3 amino acid sequences, were identified. The full study reports these points: Because no pretreatment tumor biopsies were available, whether clonotypes were present in the tumor at baseline could not be determined. Effects of radiation dose or scheduling on the TCR repertoire could not be addressed with the single-armed trial design. In blood, the top tumor clonotypes increased from baseline to 2 weeks after radiation and then shrank by 4 weeks, which suggests a temporary expansion of tumor-resident clones. Dynamics of the blood repertoire were not tracked past 4 weeks after treatment.

Taken with the paper, the label for time point translates to: blood 2 weeks post-SBRT. The treatment or condition label on this specimen signifies: 15 Gy SBRT to primary tumor, nephrectomy 4 weeks later. To follow tumor-enriched clonotypes, serial peripheral blood was collected from radiation-treated patients at baseline and at 2 weeks and 4 weeks after SBRT. Renal cell carcinoma with clear cell pathology was present in all patients. The QIAamp DNA Blood Mini Kit (Qiagen) was used to prepare genomic DNA for TCR sequencing. Only samples passing all quality control checks were included in the analyses. For this clone: The target of this receptor is not known. Base qualities are not recorded, but no much larger clone differs from it by a single base.

CDR1 and CDR2, per the germline V gene, are SGHRS and YFSETQ. The CDR3, cysteine through phenylalanine, is 15 amino acids long. Only the CDR3 DNA is retained, 45 bases long and in frame from the first base. From V the trimming removes 4 bases and from J it removes 7 bases, while the gene matches leave 11 bases of the junction unaccounted for. TCR beta libraries were generated from genomic DNA with the immunoSEQ kit, following the manufacturer's recommendations. To prepare libraries, a first multiplex PCR with proprietary primers was run, followed by a second PCR that added unique barcodes, and a bead cleanup was done after each round. A positive control reaction and a negative control reaction, both provided in the kit, were run with every batch of samples. The final libraries were assessed on an Agilent 4200 TapeStation D1000 ScreenTape, pooled by volume, and quantified by qPCR. Sequencing was performed on an Illumina NextSeq500 with a MidOutput 150-cycle cartridge, and 156 Read1 and 15 Index1 cycles were run with kit custom primers. The pooled library was loaded at 0.75 to 1 pM, with a roughly 18% PhiX control spiked in. The authors' analysis ran thus. Vendor-processed data were analyzed in R, and a clonotype was defined as all T cells sharing the same CDR3 nucleotide sequence. For clone abundance analyses, frequencies were normalized to the 10,000 most abundant clones per sample. Public T cell clones, averaging fewer than five per sample, were removed before analysis. A difference in abundance of at least 32-fold between compartments was used to define tumor-enriched and baseline blood-enriched clonotypes. Clonotypes expanded or contracted between blood time points were identified with a beta-binomial differential abundance model. Tumor-blood repertoire similarity was measured with the Baroni-Urbani and Buser coefficient, and groups were compared using two-tailed Wilcoxon tests in R. In its TCRdb copy, this immuneACCESS table keeps in-frame sequences only and misses some clones. Where compared with another copy, unresolved V genes explain less than half of these, and the others have no known cause. Clone size and V and J calls were adopted from that table, with D and trimming inferred from the DNA. The sample yields 65,000 to 80,000 clones; around 86% were counted once. 22% of the sample goes to the ten largest clones.

Here the sequenced sample was blood, taken from a patient whose treatment included radiotherapy and nephrectomy. The chain employs TRBV5-1 and TRBJ2-1; 7 bases in between match TRBD2. The TCR was taken from a woman aged 50 to 65 with renal cell carcinoma. Here the CDR3 is given as CASSGGTTPLNEQFF. The DNA sequence is TGCGCCAGCAGCGGGGGGACTACCCCGCTAAATGAGCAGTTCTTC.